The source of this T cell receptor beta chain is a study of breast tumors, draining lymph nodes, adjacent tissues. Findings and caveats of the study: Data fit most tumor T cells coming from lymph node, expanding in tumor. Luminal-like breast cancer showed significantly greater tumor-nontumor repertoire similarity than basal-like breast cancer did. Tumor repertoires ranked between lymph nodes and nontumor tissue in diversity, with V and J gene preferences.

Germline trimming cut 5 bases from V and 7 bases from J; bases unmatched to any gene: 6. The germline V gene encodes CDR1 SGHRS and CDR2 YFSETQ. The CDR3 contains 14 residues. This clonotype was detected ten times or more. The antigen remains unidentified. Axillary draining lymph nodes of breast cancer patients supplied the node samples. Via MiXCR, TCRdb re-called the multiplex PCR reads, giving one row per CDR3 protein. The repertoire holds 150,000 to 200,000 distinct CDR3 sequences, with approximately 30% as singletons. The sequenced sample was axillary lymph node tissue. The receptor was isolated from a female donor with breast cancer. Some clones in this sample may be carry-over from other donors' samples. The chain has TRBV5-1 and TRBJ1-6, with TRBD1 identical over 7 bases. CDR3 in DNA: TGCGCCAGCAGGGAGGGACAGTCGAATTCACCCCTCCACTTT. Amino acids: CASREGQSNSPLHF.